This T cell receptor beta chain emerged from a study of tissue T cells after allogeneic stem cell transplantation. As regards this clone: Germline and genes here are mouse. With the read ending 1 residue before the CDR3 end, the germline J gene is used to fill in that end.

Repertoires were generated with immunoSEQ multiplex PCR, while TCRdb's copy carries only in-frame clones and drops some. The repertoire includes about 17,000 clones, around 70% of them detected once, and 0.85% to 0.95% sits in the top ten. The germline V gene encodes CDR1 LGHNA and CDR2 YNLKQL (reference sequence). The CDR3 contains 14 residues. The V gene lost 1 base and the J gene lost 0 bases, with 5 bases spanning the gap. This receptor was taken from a female BALB/c mouse in good health. This strain's MHC haplotype is H2-d. The specimen sequenced was spleen. The chain combines TRBV5 with TRBJ2-3; D remains unclear. The CDR3 here is CASSQVDSAETLYF. Partial CDR3 DNA: TGTGCCAGCAGCCAAGTGGACAGTGCAGAAACGCTGTAT.